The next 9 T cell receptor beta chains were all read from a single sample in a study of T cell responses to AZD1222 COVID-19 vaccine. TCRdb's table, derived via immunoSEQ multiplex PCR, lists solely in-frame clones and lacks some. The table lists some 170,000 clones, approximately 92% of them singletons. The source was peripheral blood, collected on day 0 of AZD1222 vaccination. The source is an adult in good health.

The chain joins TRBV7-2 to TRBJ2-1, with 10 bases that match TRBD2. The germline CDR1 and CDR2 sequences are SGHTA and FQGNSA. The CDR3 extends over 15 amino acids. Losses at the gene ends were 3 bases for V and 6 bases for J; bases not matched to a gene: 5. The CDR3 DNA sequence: TGTGCCAGCAGCTTCACGAGCGGGAGGGGCAATGAGCAGTTCTTC. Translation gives CASSFTSGRGNEQFF. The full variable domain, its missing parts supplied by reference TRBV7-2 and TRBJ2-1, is GAGVSQSPSNKVTEKGKDVELRCDPISGHTALYWYRQSLGQGLEFLIYFQGNSAPDKSGLPSDRFSAERTGGSVSTLTIQRTQQEDSAVYLCASSFTSGRGNEQFFGPGTRLTVL.

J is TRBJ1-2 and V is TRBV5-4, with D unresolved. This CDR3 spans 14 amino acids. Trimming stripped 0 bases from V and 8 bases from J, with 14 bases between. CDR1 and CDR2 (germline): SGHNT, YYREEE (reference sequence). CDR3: CASSLDAGEGGYTF. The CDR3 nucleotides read TGTGCCAGCAGCTTGGATGCGGGAGAGGGAGGCTACACCTTC.

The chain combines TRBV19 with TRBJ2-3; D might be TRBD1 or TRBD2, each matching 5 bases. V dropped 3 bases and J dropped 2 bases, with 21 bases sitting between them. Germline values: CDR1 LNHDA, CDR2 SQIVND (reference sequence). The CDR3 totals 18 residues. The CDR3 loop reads CASSIYPPLRGDTDTQYF. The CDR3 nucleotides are TGTGCCAGTAGTATCTATCCCCCTCTGAGGGGAGACACAGATACGCAGTATTTT. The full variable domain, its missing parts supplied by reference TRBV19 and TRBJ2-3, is DGGITQSPKYLFRKEGQNVTLSCEQNLNHDAMYWYRQDPGQGLRLIYYSQIVNDFQKGDIAEGYSVSREKKESFPLTVTSAQKNPTAFYLCASSIYPPLRGDTDTQYFGPGTRLTVL.

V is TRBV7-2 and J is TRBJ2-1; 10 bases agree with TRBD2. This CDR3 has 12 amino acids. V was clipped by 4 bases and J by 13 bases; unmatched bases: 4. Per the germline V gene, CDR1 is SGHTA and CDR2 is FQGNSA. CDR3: CASSSQREGQFF. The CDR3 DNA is TGTGCCAGCAGCTCACAGCGGGAGGGCCAGTTCTTC.

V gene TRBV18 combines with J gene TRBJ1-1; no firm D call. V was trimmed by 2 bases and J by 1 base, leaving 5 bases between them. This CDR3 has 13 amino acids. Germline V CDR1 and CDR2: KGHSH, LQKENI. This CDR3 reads CASSPNKNTEAFF. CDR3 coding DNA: TGTGCCAGCTCACCAAACAAGAACACTGAAGCTTTCTTT. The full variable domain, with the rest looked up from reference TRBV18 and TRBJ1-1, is NAGVMQNPRHLVRRRGQEARLRCSPMKGHSHVYWYRQLPEEGLKFMVYLQKENIIDESGMPKERFSAEFPKEGPSILRIQQVVRGDSAAYFCASSPNKNTEAFFGQGTRLTVV.

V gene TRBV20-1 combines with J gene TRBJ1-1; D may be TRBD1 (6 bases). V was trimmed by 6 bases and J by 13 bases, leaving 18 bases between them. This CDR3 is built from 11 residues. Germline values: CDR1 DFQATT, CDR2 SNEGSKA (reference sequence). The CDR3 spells CSASIRDTDFF. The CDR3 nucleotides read TGCAGTGCCAGTATCCGGGACACTGATTTCTTT.

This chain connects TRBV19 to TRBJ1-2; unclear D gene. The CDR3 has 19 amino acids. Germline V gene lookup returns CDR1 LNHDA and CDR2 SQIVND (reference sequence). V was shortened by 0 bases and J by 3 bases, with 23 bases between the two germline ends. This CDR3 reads CASSIDDPWGSVKDYGYTF. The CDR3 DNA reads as TGTGCCAGTAGTATAGATGATCCTTGGGGATCGGTCAAGGACTATGGCTACACCTTC.

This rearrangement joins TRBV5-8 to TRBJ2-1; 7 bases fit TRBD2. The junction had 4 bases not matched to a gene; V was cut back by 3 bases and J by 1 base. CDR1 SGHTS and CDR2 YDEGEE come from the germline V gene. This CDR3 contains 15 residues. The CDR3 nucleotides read TGTGCCAGCAGCTATTCTAGCGGATCCTACAATGAGCAGTTCTTC. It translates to CASSYSSGSYNEQFF.

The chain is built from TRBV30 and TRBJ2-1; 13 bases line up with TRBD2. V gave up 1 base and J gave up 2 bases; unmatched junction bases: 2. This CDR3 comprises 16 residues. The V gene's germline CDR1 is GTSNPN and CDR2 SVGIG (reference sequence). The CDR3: CAWSGTSGSTYNEQFF. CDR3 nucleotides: TGTGCCTGGAGTGGGACTAGCGGGAGCACCTACAATGAGCAGTTCTTC.